This T cell receptor (beta chain) was recorded in a study of blood T cell repertoires in COVID-19. Study-level background: The United States, Italy and Spain were the sources of the acute and convalescent COVID-19 samples. Nucleic acid was either cDNA or gDNA, and it came from T cells, B-cell-depleted T cells, or PBMCs.

In the original workflow: How many nucleated cells were present was estimated from reference gene primer amplification. The assay was immunoSEQ multiplex PCR, and TCRdb's table has in-frame clones only and misses some. That table furnishes V, J and clone size, whereas the DNA furnished D and trimming. The data hold under 300,000 clones, with 75% to 90% observed a single time. Losses at the gene ends were 5 bases for V and 7 bases for J; bases not matched to a gene: 5. The CDR3 loop spans 13 amino acids. The TCR sequence derives from a woman between 70 and 85 years old with acute or convalescent COVID-19. This chain connects TRBV12-3 or TRBV12-4 to TRBJ1-2, with 9 bases matching TRBD1. The sample consisted of peripheral blood. The DNA for the CDR3 is TGTGCCAGCAGTCCTGGGACAGGGTCTGGCTACACCTTC. It codes for CASSPGTGSGYTF.